Below, one T cell receptor beta chain is given with its context. RNA transcripts provided the source from which TCR beta CDR3 regions were amplified. With the HTBI primer set, the TCR CDR3 went through a first round of RT-PCR. TCRdb recomputed calls from the multiplex PCR reads with MiXCR, one row per CDR3 protein. This table has 640,000 or so distinct CDR3 sequences, 12% to 15% appearing once. The sample originates from a study of T cells in Graves' hyperthyroidism and ophthalmopathy. Looking at the study overall: Specimen type is peripheral blood, collected at initial diagnosis prior to any treatment.

Germline-derived CDR1 and CDR2 are SGHNT and YYREEE (reference sequence). Trimming removed 0 bases from V and 7 bases from J, with 11 bases in between. The length of the CDR3 is 14 residues. Based on clinical symptoms, serum thyroxine and TRAb, thyroid ultrasound and orbital computed tomography, diagnoses were reached. The clonotype was recovered from a woman aged 18-29 years with Graves' ophthalmopathy. This rearrangement joins TRBV5-4 to TRBJ2-1, with D perhaps matching TRBD1 or TRBD2 (5 bases each). Sequenced: blood. The CDR3 loop is CASSLGGAPNEQFF. The CDR3 bases are TGTGCCAGCAGCTTGGGAGGGGCGCCTAATGAGCAGTTCTTC.